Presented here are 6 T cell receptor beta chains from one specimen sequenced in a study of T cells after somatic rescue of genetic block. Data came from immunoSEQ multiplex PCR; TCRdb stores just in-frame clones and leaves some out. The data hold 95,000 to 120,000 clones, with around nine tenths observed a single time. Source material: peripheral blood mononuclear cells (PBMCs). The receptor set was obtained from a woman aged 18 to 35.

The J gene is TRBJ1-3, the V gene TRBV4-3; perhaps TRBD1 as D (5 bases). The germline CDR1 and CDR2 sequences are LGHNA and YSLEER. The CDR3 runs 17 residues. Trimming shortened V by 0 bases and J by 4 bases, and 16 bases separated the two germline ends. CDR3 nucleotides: TGCGCCAGCAGCCAAGATCAAGGCGTCAGGGCCGGAAACACCATATATTTT. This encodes CASSQDQGVRAGNTIYF.

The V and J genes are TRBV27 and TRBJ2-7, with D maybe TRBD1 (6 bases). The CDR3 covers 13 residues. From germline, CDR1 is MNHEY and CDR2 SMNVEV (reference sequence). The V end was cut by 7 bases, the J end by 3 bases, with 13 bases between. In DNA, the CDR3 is TGTGCCAGCACCAAACCGGACAGCTACGAGCAGTACTTC. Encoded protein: CASTKPDSYEQYF.

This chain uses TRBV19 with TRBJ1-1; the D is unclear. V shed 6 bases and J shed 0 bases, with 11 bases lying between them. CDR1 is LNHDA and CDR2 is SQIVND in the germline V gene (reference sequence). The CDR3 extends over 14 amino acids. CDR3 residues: CASRKELMNTEAFF. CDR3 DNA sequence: TGTGCCAGTAGGAAGGAGTTAATGAACACTGAAGCTTTCTTT.

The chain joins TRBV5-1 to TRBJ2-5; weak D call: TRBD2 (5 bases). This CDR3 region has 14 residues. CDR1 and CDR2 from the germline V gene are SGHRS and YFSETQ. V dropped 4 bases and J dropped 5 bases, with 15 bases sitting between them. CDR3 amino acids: CASSQDLGGETQYF. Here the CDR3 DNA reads TGCGCCAGCAGCCAGGACTTGGGTGGGGAGACCCAGTACTTC.

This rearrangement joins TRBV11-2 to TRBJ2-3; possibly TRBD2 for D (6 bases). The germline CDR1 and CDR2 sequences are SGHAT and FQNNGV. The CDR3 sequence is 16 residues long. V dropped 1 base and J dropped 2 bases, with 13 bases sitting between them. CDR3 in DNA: TGTGCCAGCAGCTTAGGGGGTAGCGGTTCCACAGATACGCAGTATTTT. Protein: CASSLGGSGSTDTQYF.

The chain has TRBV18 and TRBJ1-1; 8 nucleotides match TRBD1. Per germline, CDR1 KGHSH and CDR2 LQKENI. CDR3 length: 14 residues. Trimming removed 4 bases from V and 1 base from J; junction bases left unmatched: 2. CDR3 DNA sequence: TGTGCCAGCTCACTGGGACAGGAGAACACTGAAGCTTTCTTT. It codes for CASSLGQENTEAFF.